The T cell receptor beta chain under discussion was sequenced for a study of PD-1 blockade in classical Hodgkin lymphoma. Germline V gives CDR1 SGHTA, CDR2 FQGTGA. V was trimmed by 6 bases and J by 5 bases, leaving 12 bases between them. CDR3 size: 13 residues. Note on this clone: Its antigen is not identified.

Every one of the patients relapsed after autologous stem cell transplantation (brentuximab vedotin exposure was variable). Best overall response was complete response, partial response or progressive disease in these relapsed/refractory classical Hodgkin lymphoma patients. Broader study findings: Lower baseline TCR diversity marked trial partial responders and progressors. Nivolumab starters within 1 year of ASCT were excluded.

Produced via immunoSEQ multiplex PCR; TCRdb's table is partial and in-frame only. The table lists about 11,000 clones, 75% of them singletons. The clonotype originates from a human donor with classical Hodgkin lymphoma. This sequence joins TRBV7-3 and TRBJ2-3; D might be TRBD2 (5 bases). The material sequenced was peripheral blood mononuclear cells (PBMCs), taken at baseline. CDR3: CASSFSRGDTQYF. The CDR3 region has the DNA TGTGCCAGCAGTTTCTCTCGGGGAGATACGCAGTATTTT.